The 31 T cell receptor beta chains reported below all come from one sample, sequenced in a study of identical twins. Via MiXCR, TCRdb re-called the 5' RACE reads, giving one row per CDR3 protein. This sample yields about 100,000 distinct CDR3 sequences, of which 5.5% to 7% are seen a single time; 10% to 15% belongs to the top ten. Sequencing was performed on memory T cells sorted from blood. Every receptor here comes from a woman in her forties or fifties in good health.

This clonotype was observed at least ten times. The rearrangement uses TRBV20-1 and TRBJ2-3; 10 bases align to TRBD2. Germline CDR1 and CDR2: DFQATT and SNEGSKA (reference sequence). This CDR3 has 18 residues. The J segment lost 2 bases and the V segment lost 3 bases, leaving 14 bases of the junction unmatched. In DNA form, the CDR3 reads TGCAGTGCTAGCCGACTGGAGCGGGAGGGCCTGAACACAGATACGCAGTATTTT. As protein: CSASRLEREGLNTDTQYF.

The table lists this clonotype with many counts. CDR3 loop: CSARGSGETQYF. As DNA, the CDR3 is TGCAGTGCCCGGGGGTCAGGGGAGACCCAGTACTTC. This chain joins TRBV20-1 and TRBJ2-5, with TRBD2 as a possible D gene (6 bases). V lost 6 bases and J 5 bases, leaving 13 bases between the germline ends. The CDR3 is 12 residues long. Germline V CDR1 and CDR2: DFQATT, SNEGSKA (reference sequence).

This clonotype was detected many times. This chain connects TRBV20-1 to TRBJ2-4; perhaps TRBD2 as D (6 bases). This CDR3 comprises 13 residues. V lost 7 bases, J lost 3 bases, and 13 bases lay in between. The V gene's germline CDR1 is DFQATT and CDR2 SNEGSKA (reference sequence). The CDR3 sequence: CSVARGGKNIQYF. The CDR3 nucleotides are TGCAGTGTAGCTCGGGGAGGCAAAAACATTCAGTACTTC.

In its sample, this clonotype was seen many times. The V and J genes are TRBV12-3 or TRBV12-4 and TRBJ2-7, with D possibly TRBD2 on 6 matching bases. Trimming stripped 5 bases from V and 6 bases from J, with 14 bases between. The CDR3 length is 13 residues. The CDR3 DNA reads TGTGCCAGCAGTCCTGTGGTGGGGGGCGAGCAGTACTTC. This sequence encodes CASSPVVGGEQYF.

This clonotype appeared a few times. V and J are TRBV5-1 and TRBJ2-5; 12 bases fit TRBD2. Per germline, CDR1 SGHRS and CDR2 YFSETQ. With V trimmed by 4 bases and J by 5 bases, 6 bases remained unmatched. CDR3 length: 15 amino acids. CDR3 nucleotides: TGCGCCAGCAGCCGACTAGCGGGAGTAGGGGAGACCCAGTACTTC. This codes for CASSRLAGVGETQYF.

The V call is TRBV2, the J call TRBJ2-7; 7 bases agree with TRBD2. The CDR3 spans 17 residues. Germline V gene lookup returns CDR1 SNHLY and CDR2 FYNNEI. Trimming at V came to 8 bases and at J to 2 bases, leaving 18 bases not matched to a gene. CDR3 amino acids: CASWSGILALTTYEQYF. The CDR3 DNA follows: TGTGCCAGCTGGTCGGGAATACTAGCGCTCACTACCTACGAGCAGTACTTC.

This clonotype has at least ten counts. The rearrangement links TRBV28 to TRBJ2-3, with a possible D match to TRBD2 (6 bases). Germline CDR1 MDHEN, CDR2 SYDVKM. The CDR3 covers 15 residues. The V end was cut by 6 bases, the J end by 2 bases, with 15 bases between. This CDR3 reads CASSPGGTDTDTQYF. CDR3 DNA: TGTGCCAGCAGCCCAGGAGGGACGGACACAGATACGCAGTATTTT.

This clonotype was detected many times. This sequence joins TRBV12-3 or TRBV12-4 and TRBJ1-4; no firm D call. This CDR3 has 13 amino acids. V lost 6 bases and J 7 bases, leaving 12 bases between the germline ends. Here the CDR3 reads CASSPTRREKLFF. The CDR3 DNA reads TGTGCCAGCAGCCCGACCAGGCGTGAAAAACTGTTTTTT.

The chain recombines TRBV7-9 with TRBJ2-5; D is possibly TRBD2 (6 bases). The CDR3 covers 15 residues. Germline assignment: CDR1 SEHNR and CDR2 FQNEAQ (reference sequence). Trimming cost V 7 bases and J 1 base, with 16 bases left between them. CDR3 protein: CASTPGYGGQETQYF. The CDR3 coding sequence is TGTGCCAGCACTCCCGGCTACGGGGGCCAAGAGACCCAGTACTTC.

This clonotype was observed a few times. The chain uses TRBV5-1 and TRBJ2-3, with TRBD1 identical over 10 bases. The CDR3 covers 17 residues. With 4 bases clipped from V and 9 bases from J, the junction kept 17 bases outside the gene matches. CDR1 SGHRS and CDR2 YFSETQ come from the germline V gene. CDR3 in DNA: TGCGCCAGCAGCGCGGGTCCCGGGACAGGGGTCGAAGGCACGCAGTATTTT. Protein sequence: CASSAGPGTGVEGTQYF.

This clonotype came up many times. The chain couples TRBV20-1 to TRBJ2-7; D call uncertain. The CDR3 sequence is 11 residues long. V lost 5 bases and J lost 3, with 8 bases in between. Germline V gives CDR1 DFQATT, CDR2 SNEGSKA (reference sequence). The CDR3 DNA reads as TGCAGTGCTCTGGGGATCTACGAGCAGTACTTC. The encoded protein is CSALGIYEQYF.

This chain uses TRBV6-5 with TRBJ1-1; D gene uncertain. The germline V gene has CDR1 MNHEY and CDR2 SVGAGI. Trimming stripped 2 bases from V and 8 bases from J, with 12 bases between. The CDR3 covers 13 residues. The CDR3 DNA sequence: TGTGCCAGCAGTTACGGTTTGGGAGAAGAAGCTTTCTTT. It yields the protein CASSYGLGEEAFF.

This clonotype occurred many times. The chain uses TRBV10-3 and TRBJ2-1, with 7 positions matching TRBD2. In germline, CDR1 is ENHRY, CDR2 SYGVKD. V lost 4 bases and J lost 6; bases outside the gene matches: 6. This CDR3 region has 14 residues. The CDR3 protein is CAISGSGGGNEQFF. CDR3 DNA sequence: TGTGCCATCAGTGGGTCGGGAGGTGGCAATGAGCAGTTCTTC.

This clonotype was found many times. The chain has TRBV18 and TRBJ2-3; 8 bases line up with TRBD1. Germline CDR1 is KGHSH and CDR2 is LQKENI. This CDR3 is built from 14 residues. J lost 1 base, V lost 3 bases, and 0 bases had no gene match. CDR3 protein: CASSPDRGTDTQYF. CDR3 coding DNA: TGTGCCAGCTCACCGGACAGGGGCACAGATACGCAGTATTTT.

This clonotype appeared many times. The J gene is TRBJ2-2, the V gene TRBV29-1; 9 nucleotides match TRBD1. The CDR3 totals 14 residues. Germline V gene data show CDR1 as SQVTM and CDR2 as ANQGSEA. Trimming at V came to 4 bases and at J to 3 bases, leaving 3 bases not matched to a gene. The CDR3 reads CSVGRDRDTGELFF. DNA for the CDR3: TGCAGCGTTGGCCGGGACAGGGACACCGGGGAGCTGTTTTTT.

Ten or more counts support this clonotype. Written as DNA, the CDR3 is TGCAGCGTTTGGACAGGGGAGGTAACTGGGGCCAACGTCCTGACTTTC. Protein: CSVWTGEVTGANVLTF. The rearrangement joins TRBV29-1 to TRBJ2-6; 9 bases agree with TRBD1. CDR3 length: 16 amino acids. Germline CDR1 is SQVTM and CDR2 is ANQGSEA. V dropped 5 bases and J dropped 2; count of bases not matched to a gene: 7.

At least ten counts were recorded for this clonotype. V and J are TRBV7-9 and TRBJ2-1; 13 bases align to TRBD2. The CDR3 sequence is 19 residues long. CDR1 is SEHNR, CDR2 FQNEAQ, per germline (reference sequence). Trimming cost V 2 bases and J 1 base; bases outside gene matches: 8. CDR3 loop: CASSLNSRTSGSSYNEQFF. In nucleotides, the CDR3 is TGTGCCAGCAGCTTAAACAGCCGGACTAGCGGGAGTTCCTACAATGAGCAGTTCTTC.

This clonotype was seen repeatedly, ten times or more. This rearrangement joins TRBV5-1 to TRBJ2-1; 16 bases are a match to TRBD2. Germline V gene data show CDR1 as SGHRS and CDR2 as YFSETQ. This CDR3 region has 16 residues. Germline trimming cut 4 bases from V and 5 bases from J; bases unmatched to any gene: 3. The CDR3 sequence: CASSRGTSGRDNEQFF. CDR3 in DNA: TGCGCCAGCAGCCGCGGGACTAGCGGGAGGGACAATGAGCAGTTCTTC.

This clonotype has a count of ten or more. The V gene is TRBV14, the J gene TRBJ2-1; TRBD2 aligns across 8 bases. CDR1 and CDR2 from the germline V gene are SGHDN and FVKESK. The CDR3 sequence is 13 residues long. V lost 0 bases and J lost 13; bases outside the gene matches: 5. CDR3 sequence (DNA): TGTGCCAGCAGCCAAGACGAACGGGGGGGTCAGTTCTTC. It is translated as CASSQDERGGQFF.

This clonotype was seen repeatedly, ten times or more. The gene calls are TRBV11-1 and TRBJ1-5; D might be TRBD1 (6 bases). CDR1 SGHAT and CDR2 FQDESV come from the germline V gene (reference sequence). V dropped 1 base and J dropped 6 bases, with 7 bases sitting between them. This CDR3 spans 13 amino acids. CDR3 DNA sequence: TGTGCCAGCAGCTTAGACAGGGTTCAGCCCCAGCATTTT. Its translation: CASSLDRVQPQHF.

This clonotype showed up just a few times. V and J are TRBV12-3 or TRBV12-4 and TRBJ2-5, with 12 positions matching TRBD2. This CDR3 is 17 amino acids long. After removal of 4 bases from V and 4 bases from J, the junction contained 10 bases not matched to a gene. The CDR3 region has the DNA TGTGCCAGCAGTTGGAGGGCACTAGCGGGAGGAAGAGAGACCCAGTACTTC. Its protein product is CASSWRALAGGRETQYF.

This clonotype occurred a few times. The chain has TRBV30 and TRBJ2-1; 8 bases align to TRBD1. J gave up 2 bases and V 8 bases, and 11 bases lay outside the gene matches. The CDR3 consists of 15 residues. Germline CDR1 GTSNPN, CDR2 SVGIG (reference sequence). Written as DNA, the CDR3 is TGTGCCCAATTTCCCCGGGACAGGCCCTACAATGAGCAGTTCTTC. It specifies CAQFPRDRPYNEQFF.

This clonotype came up many times. V and J are TRBV24-1 and TRBJ2-7; perhaps D is TRBD1 or TRBD2 (5 bases each). V was shortened by 7 bases and J by 4 bases, with 13 bases between the two germline ends. CDR1 KGHDR and CDR2 SFDVKD come from the germline V gene. This CDR3 contains 13 residues. DNA of the CDR3: TGTGCCACCAGCGGGACGCCAAGTTACGAGCAGTACTTC. It yields the protein CATSGTPSYEQYF.

V usage is TRBV20-1 and J usage is TRBJ2-2; D is uncertain. V was shortened by 2 bases and J by 4 bases, with 11 bases between the two germline ends. Per the germline V gene, CDR1 is DFQATT and CDR2 is SNEGSKA (reference sequence). The CDR3 is 14 residues long. The CDR3 DNA sequence: TGCAGTGCTAGATCCCTAGTTAGCACCGGGGAGCTGTTTTTT. This sequence encodes CSARSLVSTGELFF.

This clonotype occurred a few times. This chain links TRBV10-2 with TRBJ1-1, with 7 bases fitting TRBD1. The ends lost 9 bases at V and 7 bases at J; junction bases unmatched: 14. This CDR3 contains 14 residues. Germline V gene sequence: CDR1 WSHSY, CDR2 SAAADI. CDR3 coding DNA: TGCGCCAGTAGACAGGGAGTAACCAGGGGTGAAGCTTTCTTT. Translation gives CASRQGVTRGEAFF.

This clonotype was observed at least ten times. CDR3 sequence: CSAEGTGGSTDTQYF. The CDR3 nucleotides read TGCAGTGCTGAGGGGACAGGGGGGAGCACAGATACGCAGTATTTT. This rearrangement joins TRBV20-1 to TRBJ2-3; 11 bases match TRBD1. The CDR3 extends over 15 amino acids. The V segment lost 5 bases and the J segment 0 bases; nucleotides outside the gene matches: 4. Germline values: CDR1 DFQATT, CDR2 SNEGSKA (reference sequence).

This clonotype showed up many times. The J gene is TRBJ1-2, the V gene TRBV20-1, with 7 bases lining up with TRBD1. The V and J ends lost 2 bases and 8 bases, in that order; junction bases with no gene match: 8. Germline loops: CDR1 DFQATT, CDR2 SNEGSKA (reference sequence). This CDR3 is 13 amino acids long. Written as DNA, the CDR3 is TGCAGTGCTAGACCCCAGGGGGGTGGAGGCTACACCTTC. It encodes CSARPQGGGGYTF.

This clonotype was counted ten times or more. The genes are TRBV6-5 and TRBJ2-3; possible D gene TRBD2, 6 bases. Germline V lookup: CDR1 MNHEY, CDR2 SVGAGI. This CDR3 has 16 amino acids. Trimming cost V 0 bases and J 1 base, with 11 bases left between them. The CDR3 protein is CASSYSPPGGTDTQYF. CDR3 in DNA: TGTGCCAGCAGTTACTCTCCCCCGGGGGGCACAGATACGCAGTATTTT.

This clonotype has a count of ten or more. The chain uses TRBV6-1 and TRBJ2-5; 14 bases fit TRBD2. The junction had 10 bases not matched to a gene; V was cut back by 5 bases and J by 5 bases. CDR1 and CDR2 from the germline V gene are MNHNS and SASEGT. The CDR3 is 17 amino acids. The CDR3 reads CASSKGGLAGARETQYF. In nucleotides, the CDR3 is TGTGCCAGCAGTAAAGGGGGACTAGCGGGAGCCCGTGAGACCCAGTACTTC.

This clonotype was seen more than once but under ten times. This chain connects TRBV18 to TRBJ1-2; 11 bases match TRBD1. Germline loops: CDR1 KGHSH, CDR2 LQKENI. The CDR3 is 15 amino acids. The J segment lost 6 bases and the V segment lost 3 bases, leaving 6 bases of the junction unmatched. CDR3 in DNA: TGTGCCAGCTCACCGGGACAGGGGGTCCGAGATGGCTACACCTTC. Translated: CASSPGQGVRDGYTF.

This clonotype was picked up many times. This rearrangement joins TRBV10-2 to TRBJ2-1; tentatively, D is TRBD1 (5 bases). V was shortened by 5 bases and J by 6 bases, with 17 bases between the two germline ends. The CDR3 runs to 15 residues. Germline V gene data show CDR1 as WSHSY and CDR2 as SAAADI. The CDR3: CASSSQGQRGNEQFF. CDR3 in DNA: TGCGCCAGCAGTTCCCAGGGTCAACGTGGCAATGAGCAGTTCTTC.